The 19 T cell receptor beta chains in this list originate from one sample, sequenced in a study of beta chain features in type 1 diabetes. Study-wide results and limits: Moderate yet significant TCRB CDR3 shortening was seen in Type 1 diabetes patients in all four CD4+ subsets.

What was sequenced were expressed TCRB transcripts, since all of the isolated RNA had been reverse transcribed. Sequenced by immunoSEQ multiplex PCR; TCRdb stores in-frame clones only, minus some. The profile shows 600,000 to 750,000 clones, roughly 12% of them singletons. Antigen specificity for these receptors is unknown. Material for sequencing was naive CD4+ T cells from blood. The receptors originated from a man under 40 with type 1 diabetes.

Details on this clone: The sample carries other DNA sequences with the same CDR3. V gene TRBV9 combines with J gene TRBJ2-2; 10 bases map to TRBD1. J was trimmed by 5 bases and V by 2 bases; bases with no gene match: 6. The length of the CDR3 is 16 residues. The germline V gene encodes CDR1 SGDLS and CDR2 YYNGEE. Here the CDR3 reads CASSVAGTGVTGELFF. CDR3 nucleotides: TGTGCCAGCAGCGTCGCCGGGACAGGGGTTACCGGGGAGCTGTTTTTT.

The sample holds a few counts of this clone. V and J are TRBV7-2 and TRBJ2-6; TRBD1 or TRBD2 may be the D gene (5 bases each). CDR1 and CDR2 from the germline V gene are SGHTA and FQGNSA. Trimming took 3 bases from V and 9 from J, leaving 12 bases between them. This CDR3 comprises 14 residues. CDR3 loop: CASSFSGAGNVLTF. Written as DNA, the CDR3 is TGTGCCAGCAGCTTTTCCGGGGCGGGCAACGTCCTGACTTTC.

This clone occurred a few times. This chain joins TRBV5-5 and TRBJ2-3, with D possibly TRBD1 on 5 matching bases. The CDR3 sequence is 15 residues long. The V gene lost 2 bases and the J gene lost 3 bases, with 13 bases spanning the gap. The germline CDR1 and CDR2 sequences are SGHKS and YYEKEE (reference sequence). Here the CDR3 reads CASSLGAKRTDTQYF. The DNA for the CDR3 is TGTGCCAGCAGCTTAGGGGCGAAGAGAACAGATACGCAGTATTTT. Supplemented by reference TRBV5-5 and TRBJ2-3, the full variable domain reads DAGVTQSPTHLIKTRGQQVTLRCSPISGHKSVSWYQQVLGQGPQFIFQYYEKEERGRGNFPDRFSARQFPNYSSELNVNALLLGDSALYLCASSLGAKRTDTQYFGPGTRLTVL.

The J gene is TRBJ2-7, the V gene TRBV11-2; D gene ambiguous. The V gene lost 4 bases and the J gene lost 2 bases, with 12 bases spanning the gap. The CDR3 sequence is 14 residues long. Germline assignment: CDR1 SGHAT and CDR2 FQNNGV. The CDR3 DNA reads as TGTGCCAGCAGCTCTCAGGCGGTCACCTACGAGCAGTACTTC. Translation: CASSSQAVTYEQYF.

V gene TRBV30 combines with J gene TRBJ1-3, with unresolved D. V was clipped by 4 bases and J by 7 bases, with 8 bases between them. In germline, CDR1 is GTSNPN, CDR2 SVGIG (reference sequence). The CDR3 loop spans 11 amino acids. The CDR3 region has the DNA TGTGCCTGGAACCCCGCGAACACCATATATTTT. Its protein is CAWNPANTIYF.

The rearrangement links TRBV14 to TRBJ1-6, with 10 positions matching TRBD1. J was trimmed by 7 bases and V by 2 bases; bases with no gene match: 2. Looked up from germline, CDR1 is SGHDN and CDR2 is FVKESK. This CDR3 comprises 15 residues. CDR3 sequence reads: CASSQTGQGNSPLHF. The CDR3 DNA is TGTGCCAGCAGCCAAACGGGACAGGGGAATTCACCCCTCCACTTT.

The rearrangement links TRBV18 to TRBJ1-5; D ambiguous. This CDR3 contains 14 residues. The germline V gene encodes CDR1 KGHSH and CDR2 LQKENI. V shed 4 bases and J shed 3 bases, with 10 bases lying between them. DNA of the CDR3: TGTGCCAGCTCACGTGACGGACCCAATCAGCCCCAGCATTTT. This codes for CASSRDGPNQPQHF.

This chain connects TRBV5-1 to TRBJ2-5; TRBD1 agrees at 9 bases. This CDR3 contains 15 residues. CDR1 and CDR2 from the germline V gene are SGHRS and YFSETQ. The trim removed 4 bases at V and 5 bases at J, leaving 9 bases unmatched. This chain's CDR3 is CASSQRTGDAETQYF. The CDR3 DNA follows: TGCGCCAGCAGCCAGCGGACAGGGGATGCGGAGACCCAGTACTTC.

There are a few counts of this clone. V gene TRBV28 combines with J gene TRBJ2-6; no definite D call. The germline V gene has CDR1 MDHEN and CDR2 SYDVKM. CDR3 length equals 13 residues. Deletions cut 4 bases from V and 2 bases from J, with 3 bases between. CDR3 in DNA: TGTGCCAGCAGTTCGGCTGGGGCCAACGTCCTGACTTTC. Amino acid sequence: CASSSAGANVLTF.

The rearrangement uses TRBV9 and TRBJ2-5; TRBD2 matches at 8 bases. Germline values: CDR1 SGDLS, CDR2 YYNGEE. V dropped 2 bases and J dropped 4; count of bases not matched to a gene: 19. This CDR3 comprises 19 residues. The CDR3 sequence is CASSVGPSDTSGRGETQYF. The CDR3 region has the DNA TGTGCCAGCAGCGTGGGCCCCTCTGATACTAGCGGTAGGGGAGAGACCCAGTACTTC.

This clone was seen a few times. This chain uses TRBV19 with TRBJ1-5; 9 nucleotides match TRBD1. CDR1 LNHDA and CDR2 SQIVND come from the germline V gene (reference sequence). J was trimmed by 2 bases and V by 5 bases; bases with no gene match: 4. The CDR3 totals 15 residues. CDR3 region: CASSPRQGGNQPQHF. CDR3 nucleotide sequence: TGTGCCAGTAGTCCAAGACAGGGGGGCAATCAGCCCCAGCATTTT.

This chain joins TRBV7-9 and TRBJ2-2, with TRBD1 matching 7 bases. The V gene's germline CDR1 is SEHNR and CDR2 FQNEAQ (reference sequence). J was trimmed by 3 bases and V by 8 bases; bases with no gene match: 0. The CDR3 is made up of 12 amino acids. The CDR3 DNA reads as TGTGCCAGCGACAGGGACACCGGGGAGCTGTTTTTT. Translation gives CASDRDTGELFF.

The chain has TRBV7-3 and TRBJ2-2, with TRBD1 matching 9 bases. Trimming at V came to 3 bases and at J to 7 bases, leaving 6 bases not matched to a gene. The CDR3 runs to 15 residues. The V gene's germline CDR1 is SGHTA and CDR2 FQGTGA. CDR3 in amino acids: CASSLVQGAGGELFF. The CDR3 DNA reads as TGTGCCAGCAGCTTGGTACAGGGGGCCGGCGGGGAGCTGTTTTTT.

In its sample, this clone was seen a few times. CDR3 protein: CASSFDRGSYEQYF. DNA of the CDR3: TGTGCCAGCAGTTTCGACAGGGGTTCCTACGAGCAGTACTTC. V and J are TRBV27 and TRBJ2-7, with TRBD1 matching over 8 bases. V shed 3 bases and J 1 base; nucleotides not matched to a gene: 2. The CDR3 extends over 14 amino acids. Germline V gives CDR1 MNHEY, CDR2 SMNVEV (reference sequence).

The J gene is TRBJ2-7, the V gene TRBV11-2; D is possibly TRBD1 (6 bases). The CDR3 runs 14 residues. Trimming removed 1 base at V and 5 bases at J, with 12 bases between. Germline V gene lookup returns CDR1 SGHAT and CDR2 FQNNGV. CDR3 protein: CASSLGQGSNEQYF. The CDR3 region has the DNA TGTGCCAGCAGCTTAGGGCAGGGGAGCAACGAGCAGTACTTC. Supplemented by reference TRBV11-2 and TRBJ2-7, the full variable domain reads EAGVAQSPRYKIIEKRQSVAFWCNPISGHATLYWYQQILGQGPKLLIQFQNNGVVDDSQLPKDRFSAERLKGVDSTLKIQPAKLEDSAVYLCASSLGQGSNEQYFGPGTRLTVT.

This clone was picked up a small number of times. The CDR3 sequence is CAWSYRSAETQYF. The CDR3 bases are TGTGCCTGGAGCTATCGATCAGCAGAGACCCAGTACTTC. V usage is TRBV30 and J usage is TRBJ2-5, with D hard to call. In germline, CDR1 is GTSNPN, CDR2 SVGIG (reference sequence). V was clipped by 3 bases and J by 4 bases, with 12 bases between them. This CDR3 has 13 residues. The entire variable domain, with the rest obtained from reference TRBV30 and TRBJ2-5, is as follows: SQTIHQWPATLVQPVGSPLSLECTVEGTSNPNLYWYRQAAGRGLQLLFYSVGIGQISSEVPQNLSASRPQDRQFILSSKKLLLSDSGFYLCAWSYRSAETQYFGPGTRLLVL.

This clone was picked up a small number of times. The chain carries TRBV28 and TRBJ2-6; D possibly corresponds to TRBD2 (6 bases). The CDR3 loop spans 15 amino acids. Germline V gene lookup returns CDR1 MDHEN and CDR2 SYDVKM. Trimming pared 8 bases from V and 4 bases from J, leaving 15 bases between. CDR3 nucleotides: TGTGCCAGCGGAACCGGGGCGGGAGGGGCCAACGTCCTGACTTTC. Protein sequence: CASGTGAGGANVLTF.

The chain uses TRBV7-2 and TRBJ2-2, with D perhaps TRBD1 or TRBD2 (5 bases each). The V end lost 5 bases, the J end lost 7 bases, and 17 bases lay between the germline ends. The length of the CDR3 is 15 residues. CDR1 and CDR2 (germline): SGHTA, FQGNSA. The CDR3 DNA sequence: TGTGCCAGCAGCGCCCCCCCGGGACCGGGCGGGGAGCTGTTTTTT. Its protein product is CASSAPPGPGGELFF. The variable domain in full, with the rest retrieved from reference TRBV7-2 and TRBJ2-2, is GAGVSQSPSNKVTEKGKDVELRCDPISGHTALYWYRQSLGQGLEFLIYFQGNSAPDKSGLPSDRFSAERTGGSVSTLTIQRTQQEDSAVYLCASSAPPGPGGELFFGEGSRLTVL.

The table lists this clone with a few counts. The CDR3 DNA reads as TGTGCCAGCAGTGAAAGGTCAGGCACAGATACGCAGTATTTT. Translation: CASSERSGTDTQYF. The V and J genes are TRBV2 and TRBJ2-3; D unclear. CDR3 length equals 14 residues. From germline, CDR1 is SNHLY and CDR2 FYNNEI. V lost 2 bases and J 1 base, leaving 7 bases between the germline ends. Filled out from reference TRBV2 and TRBJ2-3, the complete variable domain reads EPEVTQTPSHQVTQMGQEVILRCVPISNHLYFYWYRQILGQKVEFLVSFYNNEISEKSEIFDDQFSVERPDGSNFTLKIRSTKLEDSAMYFCASSERSGTDTQYFGPGTRLTVL.